Presented here are 19 T cell receptor beta chains from one specimen sequenced in a study of cytomegalovirus exposure and HLA in healthy donors. Sequencing used immunoSEQ multiplex PCR; TCRdb keeps in-frame clones, though not all of them. The table includes some 45,000 clones, about 93% detected once. The sequencing sample was made of PBMCs. These receptor sequences come from a man aged 18 to 30 in good health and CMV-seronegative.

This sequence joins TRBV18 and TRBJ2-7, with D hard to call. Trimming removed 2 bases at V and 2 bases at J, with 10 bases between. Germline V CDR1 and CDR2: KGHSH, LQKENI. The CDR3 is 14 residues long. In DNA, the CDR3 is TGTGCCAGCTCACCAATTTTCCAGACCTACGAGCAGTACTTC. Encoded protein: CASSPIFQTYEQYF.

The J gene is TRBJ1-1, the V gene TRBV9, with 9 bases fitting TRBD1. The CDR3 consists of 14 residues. With V trimmed by 7 bases and J by 0 bases, 4 bases remained unmatched. Germline V gene lookup returns CDR1 SGDLS and CDR2 YYNGEE. CDR3 nucleotides: TGTGCCAGCGGGACAGGGCTCATGAACACTGAAGCTTTCTTT. The encoded protein is CASGTGLMNTEAFF.

V and J are TRBV2 and TRBJ2-3; D not certain. The V end lost 7 bases, the J end lost 2 bases, and 7 bases lay between the germline ends. CDR3 length: 12 residues. From germline, CDR1 is SNHLY and CDR2 FYNNEI. CDR3 region: CASMALTDTQYF. Written as DNA, the CDR3 is TGTGCCAGCATGGCCCTCACAGATACGCAGTATTTT.

This rearrangement joins TRBV5-1 to TRBJ1-1, with 10 nucleotides matching TRBD1. CDR1 is SGHRS and CDR2 is YFSETQ in the germline V gene. The length of the CDR3 is 12 residues. With V trimmed by 4 bases and J by 10 bases, 4 bases remained unmatched. The CDR3 sequence is CASSPGTGVAFF. The CDR3 nucleotides read TGCGCCAGCAGCCCAGGGACAGGGGTAGCTTTCTTT.

This chain links TRBV5-1 with TRBJ1-1; TRBD1 is a possible D gene (5 bases). This CDR3 has 14 amino acids. CDR1 is SGHRS, CDR2 YFSETQ, per germline. Trimming removed 5 bases at V and 1 base at J, with 12 bases between. The DNA of the CDR3 is TGCGCCAGCAGGGACAACGCTGCGAACACTGAAGCTTTCTTT. Translated: CASRDNAANTEAFF.

This chain joins TRBV18 and TRBJ1-4, with a weak D call TRBD1 (5 bases). CDR1 is KGHSH, CDR2 LQKENI, per germline. V lost 1 base to trimming and J lost 8 bases, with 14 bases between them. The CDR3 loop spans 15 amino acids. Here the CDR3 DNA reads TGTGCCAGCTCACCACGGAGGGGCGACGGCGAAAAACTGTTTTTT. It is translated as CASSPRRGDGEKLFF. The full variable domain, with the rest looked up from reference TRBV18 and TRBJ1-4, is NAGVMQNPRHLVRRRGQEARLRCSPMKGHSHVYWYRQLPEEGLKFMVYLQKENIIDESGMPKERFSAEFPKEGPSILRIQQVVRGDSAAYFCASSPRRGDGEKLFFGSGTQLSVL.

V usage is TRBV6-1 and J usage is TRBJ1-3, with 7 bases identical to TRBD1. V trimming: 6 bases; J trimming: 0 bases; junction bases outside the gene matches: 2. This CDR3 comprises 14 residues. In germline, CDR1 is MNHNS, CDR2 SASEGT. As DNA, the CDR3 is TGTGCCAGCAGGGGGACAGCCTCTGGAAACACCATATATTTT. The encoded protein is CASRGTASGNTIYF.

Only one count was recorded for this clone. The chain combines TRBV13 with TRBJ1-1, with a possible D match to TRBD1 (6 bases). The germline gives CDR1 PRHDT, CDR2 FYEKMQ (reference sequence). The CDR3 covers 15 residues. Trimming removed 4 bases at V and 11 bases at J, with 23 bases between. The CDR3 protein is CASSSTGTLERVAFF. CDR3 sequence (DNA): TGTGCCAGCAGCTCCACTGGGACACTCGAACGGGTGGCTTTCTTT. Combining the CDR3 with reference TRBV13 and TRBJ1-1 gives the whole variable domain AAGVIQSPRHLIKEKRETATLKCYPIPRHDTVYWYQQGPGQDPQFLISFYEKMQSDKGSIPDRFSAQQFSDYHSELNMSSLELGDSALYFCASSSTGTLERVAFFGQGTRLTVV.

The V and J genes are TRBV5-4 and TRBJ1-4; 8 bases are a match to TRBD1. Germline CDR1 is SGHNT and CDR2 is YYREEE (reference sequence). This CDR3 comprises 15 residues. J gave up 4 bases and V 4 bases, and 6 bases lay outside the gene matches. CDR3 nucleotide sequence: TGTGCCAGCAGCAACCGGGACAGGAGTAATGAAAAACTGTTTTTT. Its translation: CASSNRDRSNEKLFF.

The chain links TRBV4-1 to TRBJ1-1; 9 bases fit TRBD1. The CDR3 loop spans 18 amino acids. The V segment lost 4 bases and the J segment 6 bases; nucleotides outside the gene matches: 18. Germline V CDR1 and CDR2: MGHRA, YSYEKL. CDR3 sequence: CASSLLIGLGQGNSEAFF. The CDR3 DNA sequence: TGCGCCAGCAGCCTCCTTATAGGTCTTGGACAGGGGAATTCTGAAGCTTTCTTT.

This CDR3 reads CASSVDRARNNEQFF. The DNA of the CDR3 is TGTGCCAGTAGTGTCGACAGGGCTCGAAACAATGAGCAGTTCTTC. The chain couples TRBV19 to TRBJ2-1; 7 nucleotides agree with TRBD1. Germline trimming cut 5 bases from V and 5 bases from J; bases unmatched to any gene: 9. Germline-derived CDR1 and CDR2 are LNHDA and SQIVND (reference sequence). The CDR3 is 15 residues long. The variable domain in full, with the rest retrieved from reference TRBV19 and TRBJ2-1, is DGGITQSPKYLFRKEGQNVTLSCEQNLNHDAMYWYRQDPGQGLRLIYYSQIVNDFQKGDIAEGYSVSREKKESFPLTVTSAQKNPTAFYLCASSVDRARNNEQFFGPGTRLTVL.

V gene TRBV9 combines with J gene TRBJ2-1; 9 bases align to TRBD2. V trimming: 2 bases; J trimming: 7 bases; junction bases outside the gene matches: 10. This CDR3 is 16 amino acids long. Looked up from germline, CDR1 is SGDLS and CDR2 is YYNGEE. The DNA of the CDR3 is TGTGCCAGCAGCGTTACATCTAGCGGGATGGGAAATGAGCAGTTCTTC. Translated, it gives CASSVTSSGMGNEQFF.

This chain joins TRBV6-1 and TRBJ2-7, with 9 bases lining up with TRBD1. Losses at the gene ends were 5 bases for V and 3 bases for J; bases not matched to a gene: 2. The CDR3 loop spans 13 amino acids. The germline gives CDR1 MNHNS, CDR2 SASEGT. The CDR3 spells CASSWTGDYEQYF. DNA of the CDR3: TGTGCCAGCAGTTGGACAGGGGACTACGAGCAGTACTTC.

V is TRBV9 and J is TRBJ2-7, with TRBD2 matching 8 bases. This CDR3 is built from 14 residues. Germline-derived CDR1 and CDR2 are SGDLS and YYNGEE. V shed 0 bases and J 3 bases; nucleotides not matched to a gene: 2. The CDR3, as DNA: TGTGCCAGCAGCGTAGCTGCGGGGGGCTACGAGCAGTACTTC. This encodes CASSVAAGGYEQYF.

J is TRBJ2-7 and V is TRBV18, with TRBD1 matching over 12 bases. CDR3 length: 15 residues. Looked up from germline, CDR1 is KGHSH and CDR2 is LQKENI. V lost 4 bases to trimming and J lost 2 bases; unmatched junction nucleotides: 3. CDR3 DNA: TGTGCCAGCTCACTCGGGACAGGGGGCCCCTACGAGCAGTACTTC. Its protein product is CASSLGTGGPYEQYF.

The genes are TRBV2 and TRBJ2-2; D possibly corresponds to TRBD1 (6 bases). The germline V gene encodes CDR1 SNHLY and CDR2 FYNNEI. The CDR3 consists of 14 residues. The V end lost 6 bases, the J end lost 1 base, and 9 bases lay between the germline ends. Written as DNA, the CDR3 is TGTGCCAGCAGAATGGACAGGAACACCGGGGAGCTGTTTTTT. Residues: CASRMDRNTGELFF.

This clone was seen a few times. The rearrangement links TRBV5-1 to TRBJ2-1; 7 nucleotides align to TRBD2. V was clipped by 4 bases and J by 4 bases; unmatched bases: 8. This CDR3 spans 15 amino acids. Germline CDR1 and CDR2: SGHRS and YFSETQ. CDR3 in amino acids: CASSPPSGKYNEQFF. CDR3 bases: TGCGCCAGCAGCCCCCCCAGCGGGAAATACAATGAGCAGTTCTTC.

V gene TRBV7-3 combines with J gene TRBJ2-5, with a weak D call TRBD2 (6 bases). This CDR3 is built from 13 residues. V was cut by 2 bases and J by 2 bases, with 6 bases left in between. Per the germline V gene, CDR1 is SGHTA and CDR2 is FQGTGA. The DNA of the CDR3 is TGTGCCAGCAGCTTAGGGGGGCAAGAGACCCAGTACTTC. This gives the protein CASSLGGQETQYF.

The rearrangement links TRBV13 to TRBJ2-7; 11 bases agree with TRBD2. After removal of 3 bases from V and 5 bases from J, the junction contained 6 bases not matched to a gene. The CDR3 consists of 15 residues. Germline V gene sequence: CDR1 PRHDT, CDR2 FYEKMQ (reference sequence). The CDR3 loop is CASSLLLAGVNEQYF. The CDR3 nucleotides read TGTGCCAGCAGCTTGTTACTAGCGGGAGTAAACGAGCAGTACTTC.